These 15 T cell receptor beta chains were sequenced from one sample in a study of shared T cell receptors in the human thymus. Assay: immunoSEQ multiplex PCR; the TCRdb copy retains only in-frame clones and omits some. The sample has hundreds of thousands of clones; 70% to 90% are singletons. In addition, the sample was reused for a study of human thymus T cells.

What was sequenced was thymocytes. These receptors originate from a boy in the first two years of life with a congenital heart defect.

The chain employs TRBV4-3 and TRBJ2-7; TRBD1 matches 8 bases. The CDR3 covers 15 residues. CDR1 is LGHNA, CDR2 YSLEER, per germline. With 1 base clipped from V and 0 bases from J, the junction kept 2 bases outside the gene matches. The CDR3 sequence is CASSQGDRGSYEQYF. The DNA of the CDR3 is TGCGCCAGCAGCCAAGGCGACAGGGGCTCCTACGAGCAGTACTTC.

This chain joins TRBV27 and TRBJ2-2, with 9 bases aligning to TRBD2. The CDR3 runs to 17 residues. Germline V gene lookup returns CDR1 MNHEY and CDR2 SMNVEV (reference sequence). J was trimmed by 6 bases and V by 5 bases; bases with no gene match: 13. This CDR3 is CASSRLAVDPGPGELFF. The CDR3 DNA follows: TGTGCCAGCAGTCGACTAGCGGTAGACCCGGGGCCCGGGGAGCTGTTTTTT.

This chain joins TRBV15 and TRBJ2-2, with TRBD2 identical over 7 bases. The V and J ends lost 5 bases and 3 bases, in that order; junction bases with no gene match: 15. CDR3 length: 18 residues. Germline V gene data show CDR1 as LNHNV and CDR2 as YYDKDF (reference sequence). The CDR3 reads CATSAQGSGPSDTGELFF. In nucleotides, the CDR3 is TGTGCCACCAGCGCGCAGGGTAGCGGGCCTTCGGACACCGGGGAGCTGTTTTTT.

The chain carries TRBV20-1 and TRBJ2-2; no firm D call. Trimming removed 5 bases from V and 6 bases from J, with 4 bases in between. Germline V gene lookup returns CDR1 DFQATT and CDR2 SNEGSKA (reference sequence). The CDR3 loop spans 10 amino acids. The CDR3 DNA reads TGCAGTGCTTTCTCCGGGGAGCTGTTTTTT. Translation: CSAFSGELFF.

The chain combines TRBV13 with TRBJ2-3, with 9 bases lining up with TRBD2. The CDR3 consists of 17 residues. The junction had 12 bases not matched to a gene; V was cut back by 5 bases and J by 3 bases. The germline V gene encodes CDR1 PRHDT and CDR2 FYEKMQ (reference sequence). CDR3 nucleotide sequence: TGTGCCAGCAGCCCGGGGGGCGGGAGGGCCAGGACAGATACGCAGTATTTT. Translating gives CASSPGGGRARTDTQYF. The full variable domain, completed using reference TRBV13 and TRBJ2-3, is AAGVIQSPRHLIKEKRETATLKCYPIPRHDTVYWYQQGPGQDPQFLISFYEKMQSDKGSIPDRFSAQQFSDYHSELNMSSLELGDSALYFCASSPGGGRARTDTQYFGPGTRLTVL.

The chain combines TRBV2 with TRBJ2-4; a possible D gene is TRBD1 (6 bases). Looked up from germline, CDR1 is SNHLY and CDR2 is FYNNEI. The CDR3 is made up of 15 amino acids. Trimming stripped 0 bases from V and 8 bases from J, with 14 bases between. CDR3 loop: CASSEALRGRDIQYF. The DNA of the CDR3 is TGTGCCAGCAGTGAAGCTCTCAGGGGCCGGGACATTCAGTACTTC.

The chain recombines TRBV7-9 with TRBJ2-7, with a weak D call TRBD2 (5 bases). V was pared by 3 bases and J by 1 base, with 7 bases between. This CDR3 region has 13 residues. Germline V gives CDR1 SEHNR, CDR2 FQNEAQ (reference sequence). CDR3 loop: CASSLAGSYEQYF. The CDR3 DNA reads TGTGCCAGCAGCTTGGCGGGTTCCTACGAGCAGTACTTC.

The chain joins TRBV25-1 to TRBJ2-1; D might be TRBD1 (6 bases). The V end was cut by 2 bases, the J end by 2 bases, with 19 bases between. The CDR3 runs to 18 residues. Germline CDR1 reads MGHDK; CDR2 reads SYGVNS. The CDR3 DNA sequence: TGTGCCAGCAGTGAAAAGTTGTGGTCAGGGGTAGCCTACAATGAGCAGTTCTTC. It is translated as CASSEKLWSGVAYNEQFF.

This rearrangement joins TRBV12-5 to TRBJ1-1; a possible D gene is TRBD1 (5 bases). This CDR3 spans 16 amino acids. Germline CDR1 LGHNT, CDR2 FRNRAP. The V end was cut by 0 bases, the J end by 1 base, with 12 bases between. CDR3 loop: CASGLVLGRTNTEAFF. Here the CDR3 DNA reads TGTGCTAGTGGTTTGGTATTGGGGCGGACGAACACTGAAGCTTTCTTT.

J is TRBJ2-7 and V is TRBV4-3; no clear D gene. This CDR3 contains 13 residues. Germline V gene sequence: CDR1 LGHNA, CDR2 YSLEER. V was pared by 2 bases and J by 5 bases, with 10 bases between. CDR3 protein: CASSQRPSDEQYF. In DNA form, the CDR3 reads TGCGCCAGCAGCCAACGTCCCAGCGACGAGCAGTACTTC.

V and J are TRBV15 and TRBJ1-1, with TRBD1 as a possible D gene (5 bases). The V end was cut by 0 bases, the J end by 4 bases, with 15 bases between. There are 16 residues in the CDR3. Germline CDR1 and CDR2: LNHNV and YYDKDF (reference sequence). The CDR3 reads CATSRDEKVGATEAFF. DNA for the CDR3: TGTGCCACCAGCAGAGACGAAAAGGTAGGGGCCACTGAAGCTTTCTTT.

This chain connects TRBV5-1 to TRBJ1-4; TRBD1 matches 10 bases. The CDR3 extends over 14 amino acids. The junction had 4 bases not matched to a gene; V was cut back by 4 bases and J by 7 bases. Germline V gives CDR1 SGHRS, CDR2 YFSETQ. For the CDR3, the DNA is TGCGCCAGCAGCGACGGGACAGGGGCTGAAAAACTGTTTTTT. Residues: CASSDGTGAEKLFF.

The chain recombines TRBV28 with TRBJ2-1; D is unresolved. Germline loops: CDR1 MDHEN, CDR2 SYDVKM. The V end lost 10 bases, the J end lost 8 bases, and 12 bases lay between the germline ends. The CDR3 is 11 amino acids. The chain's CDR3 is CATSQWDEQFF. The CDR3 DNA follows: TGTGCCACCTCACAGTGGGATGAGCAGTTCTTC.

The V gene is TRBV4-1, the J gene TRBJ1-4; 7 bases fit TRBD1. Losses at the gene ends were 3 bases for V and 15 bases for J; bases not matched to a gene: 4. CDR1 is MGHRA and CDR2 is YSYEKL in the germline V gene. The CDR3 consists of 11 residues. The CDR3 DNA reads TGCGCCAGCAGCCAGGCCGGGACAGTGTTTTTT. It translates to CASSQAGTVFF.

This clone was detected only once. The chain recombines TRBV4-3 with TRBJ2-7; D perhaps matches TRBD1 (5 bases). V gave up 1 base and J gave up 0 bases, with 10 bases separating them. This CDR3 comprises 15 residues. CDR1 is LGHNA and CDR2 is YSLEER in the germline V gene. CDR3 coding DNA: TGCGCCAGCAGCCAAGCAGGGTCCCCCTCCTACGAGCAGTACTTC. Protein sequence: CASSQAGSPSYEQYF.